This is a list of T cell receptor beta chains from one sample in a study of beta chain features in type 1 diabetes. Assay used: immunoSEQ multiplex PCR; TCRdb lists only in-frame clones, some missing. This sample yields 350,000 or so clones, of which around 20% are seen a single time; 0.044% belongs to the top ten. The sequenced material came from naive CD4+ T cells from blood. The receptors were gathered from a woman between 18 and 29 years old in good health. CDR3s include the opening cysteine and the closing phenylalanine or tryptophan. The order of the fields is V gene, J gene, CDR3 protein.

TRBV7-9,TRBJ1-1,CASSFQGRIEAFF
TRBV18,TRBJ2-1,CASSPGQGPNNEQFF
TRBV30,TRBJ2-7,CAWKGVSGEQYF
TRBV7-6,TRBJ2-6,CASSFRAGGFSGANVLTF
TRBV5-1,TRBJ2-5,CASSSFQETQYF
TRBV18,TRBJ2-5,CASFDSLSQETQYF
TRBV30,TRBJ2-1,CAWARLAGENEQFF
TRBV7-8,TRBJ2-7,CASSTPGEQYF
TRBV7-2,TRBJ2-1,CASSLSGTSGTNEQFF
TRBV7-9,TRBJ1-5,CASCPAGDNQPQHF
TRBV5-1,TRBJ2-5,CASSLQGAEVETQYF
TRBV6-1,TRBJ2-1,CASSDSGRAIYNEQFF
TRBV30,TRBJ2-6,CAWSRGLTGANVLTF
TRBV2,TRBJ1-2,CASSFWAREGGYTF
TRBV30,TRBJ2-7,CAWSMGEAREQYF
TRBV7-9,TRBJ2-5,CASSLGQGQETQYF
TRBV5-4,TRBJ1-2,CASSLGQGRDYGYTF
TRBV2,TRBJ1-6,CASSERTGEDSPLHF
TRBV23-1,TRBJ2-3,CASSQNRDRLFSTDTQYF
TRBV7-9,TRBJ2-3,CASSLGDITDTQYF
TRBV6-1,TRBJ2-7,CASSAGQGDEQYF
TRBV30,TRBJ1-2,CAWEGQTVGYGYTF
TRBV7-9,TRBJ1-4,CASSLVAGPTEKLFF
TRBV30,TRBJ1-1,CAWSARWGAEAFF
TRBV7-9,TRBJ1-2,CASSIDFYGYTF
TRBV4-3,TRBJ2-5,CASSQEPPRRGRQETQYF
TRBV7-2,TRBJ2-2,CASSSMTGGDKELFF
TRBV27,TRBJ1-2,CACLPPGYGYTF
TRBV30,TRBJ1-3,CAWSVLSSPGNTIYF
TRBV30,TRBJ2-1,CAWSGGRYNEQFF
TRBV7-9,TRBJ2-1,CASSPGLVNEQFF
TRBV10-3,TRBJ2-1,CAIKDVAGNEQFF
TRBV28,TRBJ2-7,CASSDGGTSGLYEQYF
TRBV5-1,TRBJ2-6,CASSLAWTSGSIAGANVLTF
TRBV30,TRBJ1-4,CAWSPQGYNEKLFF
TRBV30,TRBJ1-2,CAWSAGISYGYTF
TRBV5-6,TRBJ1-1,CASSLLSPTGSTEAFF
TRBV9,TRBJ1-1,CASSVRGREGTEAFF
TRBV6-1,TRBJ2-5,CASSVASGLQETQYF
TRBV9,TRBJ1-2,CASSATVNYGYTF
TRBV7-9,TRBJ1-2,CASSLNRVGYTF
TRBV6-6,TRBJ2-5,CASSSGDRDQETQYF
TRBV6-4,TRBJ1-1,CASRNTGDGGTEAFF
TRBV29-1,TRBJ1-2,CSVDLNYGYTF
TRBV6-5,TRBJ1-5,CASSSGQGYQPQHF
TRBV6-5,TRBJ1-5,CASSRTGGQPQHF
TRBV18,TRBJ2-5,CASSPPAGWETQYF
TRBV5-6,TRBJ2-1,CASSLGLAGGIEQFF
TRBV7-9,TRBJ1-4,CASRKTVFGGNEKLFF
TRBV5-6,TRBJ2-2,CASSPVGTGNTGELFF